What follows describes a single TCR beta chain. Its antigen is unknown. The sample originates from a study of cytomegalovirus exposure and HLA in healthy donors. Study-level points and caveats: Researchers reported that a few CMV-associated chains were confirmed in vitro as CMV antigen-specific.

Primers: 60 Vbeta forward and 13 Jbeta reverse. The table came from immunoSEQ multiplex PCR; TCRdb's copy has only in-frame clones and leaves some out. The sample holds 75,000 to 90,000 clones; roughly 72% are singletons and the top ten take around 20%. This CDR3 has 11 residues. V shed 4 bases and J 9 bases; nucleotides not matched to a gene: 0. Germline values: CDR1 SEHNR, CDR2 FQNEAQ (reference sequence). This chain links TRBV7-9 with TRBJ2-1, with 7 bases identical to TRBD2. The sequencing input was PBMCs. The receptor was isolated from a man younger than 40 in good health and CMV-seropositive. The CDR3 DNA sequence: TGTGCCAGCAGCTGGGGGGGTGAGCAGTTCTTC. This encodes CASSWGGEQFF.